Listed below are T cell receptor beta chains from one sample, sequenced in a study of T cell responses to AZD1222 COVID-19 vaccine. Here immunoSEQ multiplex PCR was the method, and the copy in TCRdb shows in-frame clones only, minus some. In the table there are about 120,000 clones, 80% to 90% of which are singletons. The sample here was peripheral blood, taken on day 0 of AZD1222 vaccination. The receptors originated from an adult in good health. The CDR3 runs from the conserved cysteine through the conserved F or W. D genes are given only for firm matches. Size values are once, few and many counts, or a class for expanded clones, and some rows have none.

V gene: TRBV2
clone size: .
D gene: TRBD1
J gene: TRBJ2-7
CDR3 protein: CASRGQGAILGYEQYF
CDR3 DNA: TGTGCCAGCAGGGGACAGGGGGCCATCCTAGGATACGAGCAGTACTTC

V gene: TRBV24-1
clone size: .
D gene: .
J gene: TRBJ2-5
CDR3 protein: CATSDPGRETQYF
CDR3 DNA: TGTGCCACCAGTGACCCCGGACGGGAGACCCAGTACTTC

V gene: TRBV6-5
clone size: .
D gene: .
J gene: TRBJ1-6
CDR3 protein: CASEGNPGSPLHF
CDR3 DNA: TGTGCCAGCGAGGGCAACCCGGGCTCACCCCTCCACTTT

V gene: TRBV28
clone size: once
D gene: .
J gene: TRBJ1-5
CDR3 protein: CASSTPGASNQPQHF
CDR3 DNA: TGTGCCAGCAGCACCCCGGGGGCTAGCAATCAGCCCCAGCATTTT

V gene: TRBV20-1
clone size: once
D gene: TRBD2
J gene: TRBJ2-5
CDR3 protein: CSASRPSGLQETQYF
CDR3 DNA: TGCAGTGCTAGTCGCCCTAGCGGGCTGCAAGAGACCCAGTACTTC

V gene: TRBV28
clone size: .
D gene: .
J gene: TRBJ1-3
CDR3 protein: CASSPGPGRGNTIYF
CDR3 DNA: TGTGCCAGCAGTCCAGGGCCCGGCCGTGGAAACACCATATATTTT

V gene: TRBV7-3
clone size: .
D gene: .
J gene: TRBJ2-3
CDR3 protein: CASSFGGSTDTQYF
CDR3 DNA: TGTGCCAGCAGCTTTGGAGGTAGCACAGATACGCAGTATTTT

V gene: TRBV11-2
clone size: .
D gene: .
J gene: TRBJ2-3
CDR3 protein: CASSLAPGVRDTQYF
CDR3 DNA: TGTGCCAGCAGCTTAGCCCCGGGAGTCCGAGATACGCAGTATTTT

V gene: TRBV14
clone size: .
D gene: TRBD2
J gene: TRBJ2-1
CDR3 protein: CASSHLPGLGSGRRYNEQFF
CDR3 DNA: TGTGCCAGCAGCCACCTACCGGGACTAGGAAGCGGTCGGCGCTACAATGAGCAGTTCTTC

V gene: TRBV28
clone size: .
D gene: .
J gene: TRBJ2-2
CDR3 protein: CASRSHDPGHSAPGELFF
CDR3 DNA: TGTGCCAGCAGGTCCCACGACCCGGGACACTCAGCACCCGGGGAGCTGTTTTTT

V gene: TRBV5-1
clone size: .
D gene: TRBD1
J gene: TRBJ2-7
CDR3 protein: CASSFGQAINEQYF
CDR3 DNA: TGCGCCAGCAGCTTCGGACAGGCGATCAACGAGCAGTACTTC

V gene: TRBV5-1
clone size: .
D gene: .
J gene: TRBJ2-7
CDR3 protein: CASAEGLGIEQYF
CDR3 DNA: TGCGCCAGCGCCGAGGGGTTGGGTATCGAGCAGTACTTC

V gene: TRBV5-4
clone size: .
D gene: TRBD2
J gene: TRBJ2-1
CDR3 protein: CASSQGGMAGDNEQFF
CDR3 DNA: TGTGCCAGCAGCCAGGGTGGTATGGCGGGGGACAATGAGCAGTTCTTC

V gene: TRBV3-1/TRBV3-2
clone size: .
D gene: TRBD1
J gene: TRBJ1-5
CDR3 protein: CASSQGTGGRQPQHF
CDR3 DNA: TGTGCCAGCAGCCAAGGGACAGGGGGCAGGCAGCCCCAGCATTTT

V gene: TRBV28
clone size: once
D gene: .
J gene: TRBJ1-1
CDR3 protein: CASREQGNTEAFF
CDR3 DNA: TGTGCCAGCAGAGAACAGGGGAACACTGAAGCTTTCTTT

V gene: TRBV5-1
clone size: .
D gene: TRBD2
J gene: TRBJ2-2
CDR3 protein: CASSSPGLAGRNTGELFF
CDR3 DNA: TGCGCCAGCAGCTCCCCGGGACTAGCGGGACGAAACACCGGGGAGCTGTTTTTT

V gene: TRBV29-1
clone size: .
D gene: TRBD1
J gene: TRBJ2-7
CDR3 protein: CSVGQGSYEQYF
CDR3 DNA: TGCAGCGTTGGACAGGGGTCCTACGAGCAGTACTTC

V gene: TRBV5-6
clone size: .
D gene: TRBD1
J gene: TRBJ2-7
CDR3 protein: CASSYGDRPTEQYF
CDR3 DNA: TGTGCCAGCAGCTATGGGGACAGACCTACGGAGCAGTACTTC

V gene: TRBV2
clone size: .
D gene: TRBD1
J gene: TRBJ2-5
CDR3 protein: CASSEGGQGAETQYF
CDR3 DNA: TGTGCCAGCAGTGAAGGGGGACAGGGGGCAGAGACCCAGTACTTC

V gene: TRBV3-1/TRBV3-2
clone size: .
D gene: .
J gene: TRBJ2-3
CDR3 protein: CASSKRLSGGSSTDTQYF
CDR3 DNA: TGTGCCAGCAGCAAGAGGTTGTCAGGTGGTTCTAGCACAGATACGCAGTATTTT

V gene: TRBV12-3/TRBV12-4
clone size: .
D gene: .
J gene: TRBJ2-7
CDR3 protein: CASSYQTSYEQYF
CDR3 DNA: TGTGCCAGCAGTTACCAGACCTCCTACGAGCAGTACTTC

V gene: TRBV5-4
clone size: .
D gene: TRBD2
J gene: TRBJ2-2
CDR3 protein: CASSRVGGVNTGELFF
CDR3 DNA: TGTGCCAGCAGCCGGGTTGGGGGGGTGAACACCGGGGAGCTGTTTTTT

V gene: TRBV29-1
clone size: .
D gene: .
J gene: TRBJ2-5
CDR3 protein: CSVAGPGMETQYF
CDR3 DNA: TGCAGCGTTGCCGGGCCGGGTATGGAGACCCAGTACTTC

V gene: TRBV18
clone size: once
D gene: .
J gene: TRBJ1-5
CDR3 protein: CASSPDPGPGVPQHF
CDR3 DNA: TGTGCCAGCTCACCTGACCCGGGACCGGGTGTTCCCCAGCATTTT

V gene: TRBV9
clone size: .
D gene: .
J gene: TRBJ2-7
CDR3 protein: CASSVDVGTNEQYF
CDR3 DNA: TGTGCCAGCAGCGTAGACGTCGGGACAAACGAGCAGTACTTC

V gene: TRBV6-5
clone size: .
D gene: .
J gene: TRBJ1-5
CDR3 protein: CATSVGVSQPQHF
CDR3 DNA: TGTGCCACCAGCGTCGGGGTCAGTCAGCCCCAGCATTTT

V gene: TRBV24-1
clone size: .
D gene: TRBD2
J gene: TRBJ2-7
CDR3 protein: CATSDSRGSGSSYEQYF
CDR3 DNA: TGTGCCACCAGTGATTCCCGGGGTAGCGGGAGTTCCTACGAGCAGTACTTC

V gene: TRBV5-4
clone size: .
D gene: TRBD1
J gene: TRBJ2-5
CDR3 protein: CASSLTRGQGAIGTQYF
CDR3 DNA: TGTGCCAGCAGCCTGACCCGGGGACAGGGGGCGATAGGGACCCAGTACTTC

V gene: TRBV5-1
clone size: .
D gene: TRBD2
J gene: TRBJ2-1
CDR3 protein: CASSLAGLAGAPEQFF
CDR3 DNA: TGCGCCAGCAGCTTGGCGGGACTAGCGGGAGCACCTGAGCAGTTCTTC

V gene: TRBV27
clone size: .
D gene: .
J gene: TRBJ2-7
CDR3 protein: CASSFGTSRERQYF
CDR3 DNA: TGTGCCAGCAGTTTCGGGACGTCCCGCGAACGGCAGTACTTC